This T cell receptor (beta chain) was captured by sequencing in a study of identical twins. In the case of this clonotype: Its antigen is not identified.

The V gene lost 7 bases and the J gene lost 6 bases, with 10 bases spanning the gap. The CDR3 is made up of 11 amino acids. Germline-derived CDR1 and CDR2 are MDHEN and SYDVKM. Study conclusions and caveats: Out-of-frame beta chain sequences displayed weaker excess sharing between twins. Out-of-frame sharing of TCR alpha in monozygotic twins was underestimated by models.

MiXCR, run by TCRdb on the 5' RACE reads, gives a single entry per CDR3 protein. The sample carries roughly 710,000 distinct CDR3 sequences, around 6% recorded once. The sequenced sample was naive T cells sorted from blood. The chain is built from TRBV28 and TRBJ2-7; D gene uncertain. The clonotype comes from a young man in good health. For the CDR3, the DNA is TGTGCCAGCATCGATTTAGGCGAGCAGTACTTC. Translated, it gives CASIDLGEQYF. The full variable domain, its missing parts supplied by reference TRBV28 and TRBJ2-7, is DVKVTQSSRYLVKRTGEKVFLECVQDMDHENMFWYRQDPGLGLRLIYFSYDVKMKEKGDIPEGYSVSREKKERFSLILESASTNQTSMYLCASIDLGEQYFGPGTRLTVT.